These 16 T cell receptor beta chains originate from one sample sequenced in a study of Graves' ophthalmopathy and Graves' hyperthyroidism. The TCR beta CDR3 regions underwent amplification from RNA transcripts. RT-PCR was first run with HTBI primers, then multiplex PCR in a second round. TCRdb re-called the multiplex PCR reads through MiXCR, storing one row per CDR3 protein. The sample yields some 750,000 distinct CDR3 sequences, 40% seen once. Sequencing was carried out using peripheral blood. These TCRs come from an adult man with Graves' ophthalmopathy.

The genes are TRBV7-9 and TRBJ2-5, with a weak D call TRBD2 (5 bases). Trimming removed 5 bases at V and 5 bases at J, with 21 bases between. Germline V gene lookup returns CDR1 SEHNR and CDR2 FQNEAQ (reference sequence). This CDR3 contains 16 residues. DNA of the CDR3: TGTGCCAGCAGCATACACGGAGGACGGAACAGTGAGACCCAGTACTTC. Its protein is CASSIHGGRNSETQYF.

This clonotype was observed a single time. This may be a read error, as it is one base from a much larger clone. Because it lacks the conserved phenylalanine or tryptophan at the end, this CDR3 is likely a read error. This chain joins TRBV2 and TRBJ1-2; D is possibly TRBD1 (5 bases). Germline V gene data show CDR1 as SNHLY and CDR2 as FYNNEI. The CDR3 consists of 13 residues. With 6 bases removed from V and 4 bases from J, the gap between germline ends came to 12 bases. The CDR3, as DNA: TGTGCCAGCAGGAGGGACGGCGTCTATGGCTACACCTTA. Protein: CASRRDGVYGYTL.

This clonotype was found a few times. This sequence joins TRBV24-1 and TRBJ2-1; tentatively, D is TRBD1 (6 bases). Deletions cut 9 bases from V and 8 bases from J, with 10 bases between. CDR3 length: 11 amino acids. CDR1 and CDR2 from the germline V gene are KGHDR and SFDVKD. This chain's CDR3 is CATRRGDEQFF. The CDR3 DNA reads TGTGCCACCCGCAGGGGCGATGAGCAGTTCTTC.

As DNA, the CDR3 is TGTGCTAGTGGTTATTCTGGGGCCAACGTCCTGACTTTC. As protein: CASGYSGANVLTF. The chain links TRBV12-3 or TRBV12-4 to TRBJ2-6; unclear D gene. The length of the CDR3 is 13 residues.

The rearrangement uses TRBV3-1 and TRBJ1-5, with unresolved D. The CDR3 consists of 15 residues. Germline V gene lookup returns CDR1 LGHDT and CDR2 YNNKEL (reference sequence). Deletions cut 0 bases from V and 3 bases from J, with 9 bases between. CDR3 amino acids: CASSQDGGLNQPQHF. The DNA of the CDR3 is TGTGCCAGCAGCCAAGACGGCGGCCTCAATCAGCCCCAGCATTTT.

The gene calls are TRBV6-1 and TRBJ2-5, with D possibly being TRBD1 (5 bases). Germline V gene lookup returns CDR1 MNHNS and CDR2 SASEGT. Between the trimmed V and J ends, which lost 6 bases and 5 bases, there was a span of 19 bases. The CDR3 contains 15 residues. The CDR3 region is CASRPAAGKGETQYF. The CDR3 DNA reads as TGTGCCAGCAGGCCTGCCGCAGGGAAAGGGGAGACCCAGTACTTC.

This clonotype was seen many times. The chain uses TRBV24-1 and TRBJ2-5; D remains ambiguous. The CDR3 covers 11 residues. Germline V gives CDR1 KGHDR, CDR2 SFDVKD. Trimming stripped 4 bases from V and 5 bases from J, with 4 bases between. The CDR3 region has the DNA TGTGCCACCAGTGAGATGGAGACCCAGTACTTC. Amino acid sequence: CATSEMETQYF.

The V call is TRBV7-9, the J call TRBJ2-2; 10 nucleotides line up with TRBD2. CDR1 is SEHNR and CDR2 is FQNEAQ in the germline V gene (reference sequence). This CDR3 region has 16 residues. V was clipped by 9 bases and J by 5 bases; unmatched bases: 12. CDR3 loop: CASSNLAGDGTGELFF. CDR3 nucleotide sequence: TGTGCCAGTAGTAACCTAGCGGGAGATGGGACCGGGGAGCTGTTTTTT.

Concerning this clonotype: One end of the junction does not line up with germline, which may come from a read error. The V call is TRBV10-3, the J call TRBJ2-6; TRBD1 matches 7 bases. The germline V gene encodes CDR1 ENHRY and CDR2 SYGVKD. The CDR3 sequence is 17 residues long. The CDR3 protein is CASSSFARGPGANVLTF. DNA for the CDR3: TGTGCCAGCAGTTCATTCGCTAGGGGGCCAGGGGCCAACGTCCTGACTTTC.

The sample holds one count of this clonotype. The CDR3 does not end in the conserved phenylalanine or tryptophan, so this is likely a read error. The V gene is TRBV20-1, the J gene TRBJ1-6; D not certain. Trimming cost V 3 bases and J 7 bases, with 10 bases left between them. The CDR3 is 13 residues long. Germline CDR1 is DFQATT and CDR2 is SNEGSKA (reference sequence). The CDR3 DNA reads as TGCAGTGCTAGGGGCGCCACAAATTCACCCCTCCACTCT. Encoded protein: CSARGATNSPLHS.

The chain employs TRBV7-8 and TRBJ2-7; 7 nucleotides match TRBD1. Germline assignment: CDR1 SGHVS and CDR2 FQNEAQ. This CDR3 comprises 16 residues. The V and J ends lost 5 bases and 8 bases, in that order; junction bases with no gene match: 18. The DNA of the CDR3 is TGTGCCAGCAGCGGAGACCCCGGGACAGACCTCTTCAAGCAGTACTTC. Residues: CASSGDPGTDLFKQYF.

This clonotype was seen many times. The chain combines TRBV2 with TRBJ1-1; 8 bases are shared with TRBD1. Trimming took 6 bases from V and 6 from J; bases not matched to a gene: 6. The CDR3 covers 13 residues. Germline V gives CDR1 SNHLY, CDR2 FYNNEI. The CDR3 nucleotides read TGTGCCAGCAGCAGGGACAGGTGGGCTGAAGCTTTCTTT. It encodes CASSRDRWAEAFF. The variable domain in full, with the rest retrieved from reference TRBV2 and TRBJ1-1, is EPEVTQTPSHQVTQMGQEVILRCVPISNHLYFYWYRQILGQKVEFLVSFYNNEISEKSEIFDDQFSVERPDGSNFTLKIRSTKLEDSAMYFCASSRDRWAEAFFGQGTRLTVV.

This clonotype occurred once. The rearrangement joins TRBV20-1 to TRBJ2-5; 7 nucleotides align to TRBD2. Trimming at V came to 5 bases and at J to 5 bases, leaving 20 bases not matched to a gene. The CDR3 contains 17 residues. In germline, CDR1 is DFQATT, CDR2 SNEGSKA (reference sequence). The CDR3 DNA follows: TGCAGTGCTGACTCAGGACTAGTAGCCGGGGGGAGGGAGACCCAGTACTTC. Its translation is CSADSGLVAGGRETQYF.

This clonotype was detected a few times. The chain joins TRBV7-2 to TRBJ1-5; D remains ambiguous. V dropped 0 bases and J dropped 9 bases, with 15 bases sitting between them. This CDR3 spans 15 amino acids. From germline, CDR1 is SGHTA and CDR2 FQGNSA. As DNA, the CDR3 is TGTGCCAGCAGCTTAGCCGCGGGTGCCTCGCGGCCCCAGCATTTT. As protein: CASSLAAGASRPQHF. Variable domain in full (rest from reference TRBV7-2 and TRBJ1-5): GAGVSQSPSNKVTEKGKDVELRCDPISGHTALYWYRQSLGQGLEFLIYFQGNSAPDKSGLPSDRFSAERTGGSVSTLTIQRTQQEDSAVYLCASSLAAGASRPQHFGDGTRLSIL.

This clonotype appeared many times. The rearrangement links TRBV9 to TRBJ2-5; no definite D call. V lost 0 bases, J lost 4 bases, and 7 bases lay in between. The CDR3 is made up of 13 amino acids. The germline V gene has CDR1 SGDLS and CDR2 YYNGEE. CDR3 coding DNA: TGTGCCAGCAGCGTAGGTTACAGAGAGACCCAGTACTTC. Translated, it gives CASSVGYRETQYF.

The V gene is TRBV25-1, the J gene TRBJ1-2; no definite D call. This CDR3 is 13 amino acids long. Germline CDR1 reads MGHDK; CDR2 reads SYGVNS. V was trimmed by 5 bases and J by 9 bases, leaving 16 bases between them. CDR3 DNA sequence: TGTGCCAGCAGTTTTGTGGGAGGTTACCGCTACACCTTC. It codes for CASSFVGGYRYTF.